Listed here are 30 T cell receptor beta chains from one sample, sequenced in a study of CD8 T cells in ankylosing spondylitis. General study results and limits: Ankylosing spondylitis blood seemed to carry a telltale TCR beta motif made of about 8 highly homologous variants.

Their target antigens are unknown. MiXCR, applied by TCRdb to the 5' RACE reads, yields one record per CDR3 protein. Among 700,000 or so distinct CDR3 sequences listed, over 15% were seen once. Sequences were obtained from blood, either unsorted or a sorted T cell fraction (not recorded which). These receptors all come from a male donor with ankylosing spondylitis.

V is TRBV4-2 and J is TRBJ2-1, with D perhaps TRBD1 (6 bases). Germline V gene lookup returns CDR1 LGHNA and CDR2 YNFKEQ. The CDR3 sequence is 16 residues long. Trimming pared 4 bases from V and 0 bases from J, leaving 13 bases between. CDR3 DNA: TGTGCCAGCAGCCCAGGCAGGGGTCTCTCCTACAATGAGCAGTTCTTC. Its translation: CASSPGRGLSYNEQFF.

This clonotype was found many times. The V gene is TRBV18, the J gene TRBJ2-5; TRBD1 aligns across 10 bases. The V gene end was trimmed by 1 base and the J gene end by 4 bases; junction bases not matched to a gene: 0. Per germline, CDR1 KGHSH and CDR2 LQKENI. CDR3 length: 14 amino acids. The CDR3 loop is CASSPRDRGETQYF. DNA of the CDR3: TGTGCCAGCTCACCACGGGACAGGGGAGAGACCCAGTACTTC.

The table lists this clonotype with a few counts. The chain carries TRBV6-2 or TRBV6-3 and TRBJ2-7; 10 positions agree with TRBD2. The junction had 13 bases not matched to a gene; V was cut back by 4 bases and J by 4 bases. Germline V gene lookup returns CDR1 MNHEY and CDR2 SVGEGT. There are 17 residues in the CDR3. The CDR3 loop is CASSFSSGSLSRYEQYF. As DNA, the CDR3 is TGTGCCAGCAGTTTCTCTAGCGGGAGTTTATCGCGGTACGAGCAGTACTTC.

This clonotype was picked up a small number of times. The chain links TRBV20-1 to TRBJ2-7; the match to TRBD2 covers 11 bases. Germline-derived CDR1 and CDR2 are DFQATT and SNEGSKA (reference sequence). J was trimmed by 2 bases and V by 0 bases; bases with no gene match: 9. This CDR3 region has 17 residues. In DNA form, the CDR3 reads TGCAGTGCTAGAGACTCTAGCGGGAGGTGGGGGGCCTACGAGCAGTACTTC. This translates into CSARDSSGRWGAYEQYF.

The chain combines TRBV6-5 with TRBJ2-7, with D perhaps TRBD2 (5 bases). Germline values: CDR1 MNHEY, CDR2 SVGAGI. Trimming shortened V by 4 bases and J by 9 bases, and 16 bases separated the two germline ends. The CDR3 totals 13 residues. This CDR3 reads CASSSHSEGGQYF. Here the CDR3 DNA reads TGTGCCAGCAGTTCTCACTCCGAAGGAGGGCAGTACTTC.

V usage is TRBV12-3 or TRBV12-4 and J usage is TRBJ2-1; D not resolved. The CDR3 extends over 14 amino acids. Trimming took 7 bases from V and 0 from J, leaving 10 bases between them. The CDR3 DNA reads TGTGCCAGCAACCGAGCAAACTCCTACAATGAGCAGTTCTTC. Its protein is CASNRANSYNEQFF.

In its sample, this clonotype was seen a few times. The V and J genes are TRBV5-1 and TRBJ2-3; 7 nucleotides agree with TRBD2. The V segment lost 3 bases and the J segment 1 base; nucleotides outside the gene matches: 5. This CDR3 contains 15 residues. Germline-derived CDR1 and CDR2 are SGHRS and YFSETQ. For the CDR3, the DNA is TGCGCCAGCAGCTGGGGCGGGAGCGGCACAGATACGCAGTATTTT. Translating gives CASSWGGSGTDTQYF.

J is TRBJ2-1 and V is TRBV6-1, with 11 positions matching TRBD1. The CDR3 has 16 residues. The germline CDR1 and CDR2 sequences are MNHNS and SASEGT. V lost 2 bases to trimming and J lost 8 bases; unmatched junction nucleotides: 8. The CDR3 spells CASSELRTGGFDEQFF. The CDR3 DNA reads as TGTGCCAGCAGTGAACTCAGGACAGGGGGCTTTGATGAGCAGTTCTTC.

The DNA of the CDR3 is TGTGCCAGCAGTCCCATGACAGGGATCAACACTGAAGCTTTCTTT. Translation: CASSPMTGINTEAFF. V is TRBV12-3 or TRBV12-4 and J is TRBJ1-1, with TRBD1 matching over 7 bases. The CDR3 has 15 amino acids. J lost 2 bases, V lost 5 bases, and 8 bases had no gene match.

V usage is TRBV7-8 and J usage is TRBJ2-7, with 7 bases fitting TRBD1. CDR1 SGHVS and CDR2 FQNEAQ come from the germline V gene. The V gene end was trimmed by 2 bases and the J gene end by 3 bases; junction bases not matched to a gene: 7. CDR3 length equals 15 residues. The CDR3 nucleotides read TGTGCCAGCAGCTTAAGCCCAGGGGGTCACTACGAGCAGTACTTC. Encoded protein: CASSLSPGGHYEQYF.

This clonotype was counted a few times. V gene TRBV20-1 combines with J gene TRBJ2-3; possible D gene TRBD2, 6 bases. There are 14 residues in the CDR3. CDR1 DFQATT and CDR2 SNEGSKA come from the germline V gene (reference sequence). V lost 2 bases to trimming and J lost 4 bases, with 13 bases between them. Written as DNA, the CDR3 is TGCAGTGCTAGAACTAGCATCCTCCCAGATACGCAGTATTTT. It yields the protein CSARTSILPDTQYF.

This chain uses TRBV12-3 or TRBV12-4 with TRBJ2-7; 7 bases are a match to TRBD1. Germline trimming cut 8 bases from V and 3 bases from J; bases unmatched to any gene: 13. The CDR3 totals 15 residues. CDR3 sequence (DNA): TGTGCCAGCTCCCGGGCTGACAGGGATCACTACGAGCAGTACTTC. It yields the protein CASSRADRDHYEQYF.

This clonotype was detected only a few times. V is TRBV29-1 and J is TRBJ1-2; 8 nucleotides align to TRBD1. The CDR3 has 12 residues. Per germline, CDR1 SQVTM and CDR2 ANQGSEA. The V and J ends lost 2 bases and 5 bases, in that order; junction bases with no gene match: 1. The CDR3 nucleotides read TGCAGCGTTGAATGGACAGGGTATGGCTACACCTTC. Protein sequence: CSVEWTGYGYTF.

The genes are TRBV5-1 and TRBJ2-7; 9 bases fit TRBD2. Trimming at V came to 4 bases and at J to 6 bases, leaving 11 bases not matched to a gene. The CDR3 length is 15 residues. The V gene's germline CDR1 is SGHRS and CDR2 YFSETQ. DNA of the CDR3: TGCGCCAGCAGCCCCCCCTTGCGGACTAGCGCCGAGCAGTACTTC. This codes for CASSPPLRTSAEQYF.

This clonotype was observed once. The V and J genes are TRBV3-1 and TRBJ1-2; D is possibly TRBD1 (6 bases). The V and J ends lost 1 base and 8 bases respectively, with 8 bases between them. Germline CDR1 is LGHDT and CDR2 is YNNKEL (reference sequence). CDR3 length: 12 amino acids. In DNA form, the CDR3 reads TGTGCCAGCAGCCAAGGGACAGCCGGCTACACCTTC. It encodes CASSQGTAGYTF.

The chain couples TRBV20-1 to TRBJ2-3; TRBD2 might be the D (5 bases). The V gene's germline CDR1 is DFQATT and CDR2 SNEGSKA (reference sequence). The V end was cut by 1 base, the J end by 6 bases, with 17 bases between. The CDR3 has 15 residues. CDR3 sequence: CSARGLGIGEDTQYF. Written as DNA, the CDR3 is TGCAGTGCTAGAGGTTTGGGGATCGGGGAGGATACGCAGTATTTT.

This clonotype was picked up a small number of times. Here the CDR3 DNA reads TGCGCCAGCAGCCAAGCCTTCACTAGCGATAGCACAGATACGCAGTATTTT. Translated, it gives CASSQAFTSDSTDTQYF. The chain is built from TRBV4-3 and TRBJ2-3; 7 bases agree with TRBD2. Germline V gene sequence: CDR1 LGHNA, CDR2 YSLEER. The CDR3 is made up of 17 amino acids. J was trimmed by 0 bases and V by 1 base; bases with no gene match: 7.

The genes are TRBV19 and TRBJ1-1, with D maybe TRBD1 (5 bases). This CDR3 has 13 amino acids. In germline, CDR1 is LNHDA, CDR2 SQIVND (reference sequence). V was cut by 7 bases and J by 4 bases, with 13 bases left in between. CDR3 sequence: CASKAGGTTEAFF. In nucleotides, the CDR3 is TGTGCCAGTAAAGCAGGTGGGACCACTGAAGCTTTCTTT.

The sample holds a few counts of this clonotype. This chain links TRBV20-1 with TRBJ1-5, with TRBD1 as a possible D gene (5 bases). The CDR3 covers 13 residues. Trimming cost V 1 base and J 2 bases, with 6 bases left between them. The germline V gene has CDR1 DFQATT and CDR2 SNEGSKA (reference sequence). In nucleotides, the CDR3 is TGCAGTGCTAGAGTGGGGGGCAATCAGCCCCAGCATTTT. Its protein product is CSARVGGNQPQHF.

This clonotype was observed a few times. The chain recombines TRBV28 with TRBJ1-5; 7 bases are a match to TRBD1. This CDR3 is 15 amino acids long. Germline CDR1 MDHEN, CDR2 SYDVKM. After removal of 7 bases from V and 0 bases from J, the junction contained 6 bases not matched to a gene. The CDR3 DNA sequence: TGTGCCAGCACTAAGACAGGGATTAGCAATCAGCCCCAGCATTTT. It is translated as CASTKTGISNQPQHF.

This chain connects TRBV5-1 to TRBJ2-1; 9 bases fit TRBD2. V lost 0 bases and J lost 6; bases outside the gene matches: 4. The length of the CDR3 is 15 residues. The germline CDR1 and CDR2 sequences are SGHRS and YFSETQ. DNA for the CDR3: TGCGCCAGCAGCTTGGAGGGGGGACTAGCCAATGAGCAGTTCTTC. This translates into CASSLEGGLANEQFF.

This clonotype showed up just a few times. The chain carries TRBV12-3 or TRBV12-4 and TRBJ2-2; possibly TRBD1 for D (5 bases). The CDR3 is made up of 12 amino acids. V was clipped by 6 bases and J by 6 bases, with 8 bases between them. The CDR3 protein is CASRQAPGELFF. DNA of the CDR3: TGTGCCAGCAGACAGGCACCCGGGGAGCTGTTTTTT.

The chain's CDR3 is CASSFAAGGSYEQYF. CDR3 sequence (DNA): TGTGCCAGCAGTTTTGCAGCGGGAGGTTCCTACGAGCAGTACTTC. This rearrangement joins TRBV12-3 or TRBV12-4 to TRBJ2-7, with 9 bases that match TRBD2. There are 15 residues in the CDR3. Losses at the gene ends were 3 bases for V and 1 base for J; bases not matched to a gene: 4.

This clonotype occurred many times. V and J are TRBV5-1 and TRBJ1-2; the D is unclear. CDR1 SGHRS and CDR2 YFSETQ come from the germline V gene. V lost 5 bases and J 7 bases, leaving 9 bases between the germline ends. The CDR3 has 11 residues. DNA for the CDR3: TGCGCCAGCAGTGGCGGGAGTGGCTACACCTTC. Its protein product is CASSGGSGYTF. Complete variable domain (other parts from reference TRBV5-1 and TRBJ1-2): KAGVTQTPRYLIKTRGQQVTLSCSPISGHRSVSWYQQTPGQGLQFLFEYFSETQRNKGNFPGRFSGRQFSNSRSEMNVSTLELGDSALYLCASSGGSGYTFGSGTRLTVV.

This clonotype has only a few counts. The rearrangement joins TRBV7-9 to TRBJ2-1; no clear D gene. Trimming removed 5 bases at V and 4 bases at J, with 18 bases between. Germline lookup yields CDR1 SEHNR and CDR2 FQNEAQ (reference sequence). This CDR3 contains 16 residues. CDR3 nucleotides: TGTGCCAGCAGCGATCTGAGGTCGGACCGATACAATGAGCAGTTCTTC. Translated, it gives CASSDLRSDRYNEQFF.

The V and J genes are TRBV9 and TRBJ1-4; 10 bases map to TRBD1. V lost 2 bases, J lost 6 bases, and 10 bases stayed unmatched. Germline V gene data show CDR1 as SGDLS and CDR2 as YYNGEE. The CDR3 consists of 17 residues. Written as DNA, the CDR3 is TGTGCCAGCAGCGTCGGACAGGGGGGAGAGATCCATGAAAAACTGTTTTTT. Amino acids: CASSVGQGGEIHEKLFF.

This clonotype has only a few counts. The chain joins TRBV7-8 to TRBJ2-5; no clear D. This CDR3 comprises 15 residues. Germline V CDR1 and CDR2: SGHVS, FQNEAQ. The V and J ends lost 0 bases and 5 bases respectively, with 13 bases between them. CDR3 bases: TGTGCCAGCAGCTTAGCATCTGTGGTATCGGAGACCCAGTACTTC. This gives the protein CASSLASVVSETQYF.

This chain connects TRBV12-3 or TRBV12-4 to TRBJ2-6; perhaps TRBD1 as D (6 bases). This CDR3 region has 17 residues. V was trimmed by 4 bases and J by 2 bases, leaving 15 bases between them. DNA of the CDR3: TGTGCCAGCAGTTCAAGCGGCAGGGGTGCTGGGGCCAACGTCCTGACTTTC. This sequence encodes CASSSSGRGAGANVLTF.

CDR3 region: CASSFRQVWEGTEAFF. CDR3 bases: TGTGCCAGCAGCTTCCGACAGGTTTGGGAAGGAACTGAAGCTTTCTTT. This rearrangement joins TRBV6-1 to TRBJ1-1, with D possibly being TRBD1 (6 bases). This CDR3 comprises 16 residues. The germline V and J ends were trimmed by 6 bases and 5 bases, with 22 bases remaining between them. The V gene's germline CDR1 is MNHNS and CDR2 SASEGT.

In its sample, this clonotype was seen many times. V and J are TRBV2 and TRBJ1-5, with 7 positions matching TRBD1. With V trimmed by 5 bases and J by 2 bases, 6 bases remained unmatched. CDR1 is SNHLY and CDR2 is FYNNEI in the germline V gene. The CDR3 totals 15 residues. The CDR3 region is CASSTTGLGNQPQHF. CDR3 coding DNA: TGTGCCAGCAGTACGACAGGGTTGGGCAATCAGCCCCAGCATTTT. Full variable domain (remainder filled in from reference TRBV2 and TRBJ1-5): EPEVTQTPSHQVTQMGQEVILRCVPISNHLYFYWYRQILGQKVEFLVSFYNNEISEKSEIFDDQFSVERPDGSNFTLKIRSTKLEDSAMYFCASSTTGLGNQPQHFGDGTRLSIL.